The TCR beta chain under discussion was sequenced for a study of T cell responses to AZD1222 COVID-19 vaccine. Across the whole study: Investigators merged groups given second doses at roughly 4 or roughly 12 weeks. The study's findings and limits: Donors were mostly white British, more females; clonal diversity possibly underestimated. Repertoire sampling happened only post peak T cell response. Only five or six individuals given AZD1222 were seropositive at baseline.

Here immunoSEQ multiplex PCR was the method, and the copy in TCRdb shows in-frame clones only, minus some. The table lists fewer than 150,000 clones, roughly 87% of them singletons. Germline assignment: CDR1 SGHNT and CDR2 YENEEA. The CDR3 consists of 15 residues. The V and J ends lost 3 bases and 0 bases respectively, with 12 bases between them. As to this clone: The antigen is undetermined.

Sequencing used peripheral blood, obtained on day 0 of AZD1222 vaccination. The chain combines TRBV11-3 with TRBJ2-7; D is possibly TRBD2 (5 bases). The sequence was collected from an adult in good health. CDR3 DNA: TGTGCCAGCAGCTTTCGGCGGGCAGACTCCTACGAGCAGTACTTC. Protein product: CASSFRRADSYEQYF.